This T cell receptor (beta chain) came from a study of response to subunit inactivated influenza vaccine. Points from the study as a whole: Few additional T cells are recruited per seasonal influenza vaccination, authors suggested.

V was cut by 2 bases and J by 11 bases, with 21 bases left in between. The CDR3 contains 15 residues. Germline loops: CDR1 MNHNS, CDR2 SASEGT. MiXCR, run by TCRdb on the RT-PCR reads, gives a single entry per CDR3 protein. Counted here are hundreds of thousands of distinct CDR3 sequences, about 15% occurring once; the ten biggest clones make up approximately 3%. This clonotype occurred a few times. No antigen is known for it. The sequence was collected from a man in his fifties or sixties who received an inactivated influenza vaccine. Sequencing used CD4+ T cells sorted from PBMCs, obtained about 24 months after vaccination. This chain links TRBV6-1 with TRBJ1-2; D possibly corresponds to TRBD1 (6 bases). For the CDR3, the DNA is TGTGCCAGCAGTGAAAGCTTGGGGCAGGGGTCGAAATACACCTTC. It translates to CASSESLGQGSKYTF.